This is a list of T cell receptor beta chains from one sample in a study of T-cell memory formation after mild COVID-19. TCRdb independently ran MiXCR on the 5' RACE reads; one entry per CDR3 protein. Found here are a few hundred thousand distinct CDR3 sequences, around 28% of them singletons; the top ten hold approximately 13%. The sequenced sample consisted of PBMCs or a T cell subset sorted from them (not recorded which). All receptors come from an adult woman who had mild COVID-19 (a few samples of this study predate the infection). Cell type and time point are not known. The CDR3 runs from the conserved cysteine through the conserved F or W. A D gene is named only where the DNA matches it firmly. Size values are once, few and many counts, or a class for expanded clones, and some rows have none.

V gene	J gene	D gene	clone size	CDR3 DNA	CDR3 protein
TRBV20-1	TRBJ2-3	NA	NA	TGCAGTGCTGACCACTCAGATACGCAGTATTTT	CSADHSDTQYF
TRBV10-3	TRBJ1-2	TRBD1	NA	TGTGCCATCAGTGAGACGGGACAGGGGGCCCAAGGCTACACCTTC	CAISETGQGAQGYTF
TRBV5-1	TRBJ2-7	NA	NA	TGCGCCAGCAGCTTGGAGTGGGTAGCGAACGAGCAGTACTTC	CASSLEWVANEQYF
TRBV27	TRBJ2-1	TRBD1	NA	TGTGCCAGCACTAATACGGGACAGGACGACAATGAGCAGTTCTTC	CASTNTGQDDNEQFF
TRBV27	TRBJ1-2	NA	NA	TGTGCCAGCAGTTCCCGGGACGGGCCCTATGGCTACACCTTC	CASSSRDGPYGYTF
TRBV7-3	TRBJ2-2	TRBD2	few	TGTGCCAGCAGCGCGACTAGCGGGGTTAACACCGGGGAGCTGTTTTTT	CASSATSGVNTGELFF
TRBV9	TRBJ2-1	NA	NA	TGTGCCAGCAGCGTAGAAGGTACCCCTGCCGGCGATGAGCAGTTCTTC	CASSVEGTPAGDEQFF
TRBV20-1	TRBJ2-3	NA	few	TGCAGTGCTGAGGGGGCTGTGGGAGGGATCGTCGATACGCAGTATTTT	CSAEGAVGGIVDTQYF
TRBV7-6	TRBJ1-1	NA	NA	TGTGCCAGCAGGAATCAGGACACTGAAGCTTTCTTT	CASRNQDTEAFF
TRBV9	TRBJ2-1	TRBD2	few	TGTGCCAGCAGCACCCATAGGGGAGGGAGCTCCTACAATGAGCAGTTCTTC	CASSTHRGGSSYNEQFF
TRBV4-1	TRBJ2-1	TRBD1	NA	TGCGCCAGCAGCGGGACAGGGGGCTTGGATGAGCAGTTCTTC	CASSGTGGLDEQFF
TRBV7-3	TRBJ2-5	NA	NA	TGTGCCAGCAGCTCCTTGCCGACCGCGGAGGAGACCCAGTACTTC	CASSSLPTAEETQYF
TRBV25-1	TRBJ2-7	TRBD1	NA	TGTGCCAGCAGGATGACAGGGCCCTCCTACGAGCAGTACTTC	CASRMTGPSYEQYF
TRBV12-3/TRBV12-4	TRBJ2-2	NA	NA	TGTGCCAGCAGTCCCGGGGCAGCCGGGGAGCTGTTTTTT	CASSPGAAGELFF
TRBV9	TRBJ1-6	TRBD1	NA	TGTGCCAGCAGCCGGGAGGGGACAGCATTGTCACCCCTCCACTTT	CASSREGTALSPLHF
TRBV24-1	TRBJ2-7	TRBD1	many	TGTGCCACCAGTGACAGACAGGGGAGCGAGCAGTACTTC	CATSDRQGSEQYF
TRBV5-1	TRBJ2-3	NA	few	TGCGCCAGCAGCTTACACAGGGATAGCCGCACAGATACGCAGTATTTT	CASSLHRDSRTDTQYF
TRBV15	TRBJ2-5	NA	few	TGTGCCACCAGCAGCCGTGATTCGGAGACCCAGTACTTC	CATSSRDSETQYF
TRBV6-5	TRBJ2-1	TRBD1	few	TGTGCCAGCAGGGGACAGGGGATCTACAATGAGCAGTTCTTC	CASRGQGIYNEQFF
TRBV18	TRBJ2-1	NA	few	TGTGCCAGCTCAATGGGCAGGGCAAATGAGCAGTTCTTC	CASSMGRANEQFF
TRBV7-3	TRBJ1-6	TRBD1	few	TGTGCCAGCAGCTTGGGACAGGGGAGTTCACCCCTCCACTTT	CASSLGQGSSPLHF
TRBV6-2/TRBV6-3	TRBJ2-1	NA	few	TGTGCCAGCAGCCTCGGGACTCCCGTCTATGAGCAGTTCTTC	CASSLGTPVYEQFF
TRBV5-1	TRBJ2-1	NA	NA	TGCGCCAGCAGCGACGGGGAAAAGTTCTTC	CASSDGEKFF
TRBV7-8	TRBJ2-1	NA	NA	TGTGCCAGCAGCTTAAATCAGGGGCAGTTCTTC	CASSLNQGQFF
TRBV12-3/TRBV12-4	TRBJ2-7	TRBD2	NA	TGTGCCAGCAGTATACTCGGACTAGCGGACAGCTCCTACGAGCAGTACTTC	CASSILGLADSSYEQYF
TRBV4-1	TRBJ1-5	NA	NA	TGCGCCAGCAGCCCTCTAGATGGGGGAGGAGATCAGCCCCAGCATTTT	CASSPLDGGGDQPQHF
TRBV5-4	TRBJ2-1	NA	once	TGTGCCAGCAGCTTGGGGGGAATCTCCTACAATGAGCAGTTCTTC	CASSLGGISYNEQFF
TRBV14	TRBJ2-7	NA	few	TGTGCCAGCAGCAGGGGCTCGGACGAGCAGTACTTC	CASSRGSDEQYF
TRBV7-9	TRBJ1-2	TRBD1	NA	TGTGCCAGCAGGTTAGGGACAGTCCGAAGAGAGGGCTACACCTTC	CASRLGTVRREGYTF
TRBV3-1	TRBJ1-2	NA	NA	TGTGCCAGCAGCCAAGGCCACTCACCACTACCCCGTGGCTACACCTTC	CASSQGHSPLPRGYTF
TRBV5-4	TRBJ1-2	NA	few	TGTGCCAGCAGCTTGATCTCCGATAACTATGGCTACACCTTC	CASSLISDNYGYTF
TRBV24-1	TRBJ2-7	NA	NA	TGTGCCACCGGGTACGGAAACGAGCAGTACTTC	CATGYGNEQYF
TRBV20-1	TRBJ1-1	NA	NA	TGCAGTGCTAGTAGGTATCAGGAGAGGACTTTCTTT	CSASRYQERTFF
TRBV4-3	TRBJ2-7	TRBD1	NA	TGCGCCAGCAGCCAAGATCTCGACAGGGGGCGGCTTGACTACGAGCAGTACTTC	CASSQDLDRGRLDYEQYF
TRBV7-2	TRBJ1-4	NA	NA	TGTGCCAGCAGCCCAGGGGCTCCTGAAAAACTGTTTTTT	CASSPGAPEKLFF
TRBV19	TRBJ1-5	NA	few	TGTGCCAGTACCTCGCAGGCCAGAGGGTCTCAGCCCCAGCATTTT	CASTSQARGSQPQHF
TRBV14	TRBJ2-2	NA	NA	TGTGCCAGCAGCCCCCTGACATTCACCGGGGAGCTGTTTTTT	CASSPLTFTGELFF
TRBV7-9	TRBJ2-1	TRBD2	NA	TGTGCCAGCAGCTTAACAGCGCTCCTAGCGGGTGTCACCTACAATGAGCAGTTCTTC	CASSLTALLAGVTYNEQFF